Following are 4 T cell receptor beta chains from one sample sequenced in a study of long-term antiretroviral therapy in people with HIV. Assay version v3.0 of immunoSEQ was used, and it was run at survey level. TCRdb's copy holds only in-frame clones and misses some; the assay was immunoSEQ multiplex PCR. The sample holds approximately 20,000 clones, 88% seen once. Sequences were derived from unsorted PBMCs, sampled 0.6 years after starting antiretroviral therapy. The source of these receptors is a man aged 55 to 69 with HIV.

The CDR3 spells CASSLGGSGQPQHF. The CDR3 DNA reads as TGTGCCAGCAGCTTAGGGGGGTCGGGTCAGCCCCAGCATTTT. This chain links TRBV7-6 with TRBJ1-5; TRBD1 is a possible D gene (5 bases). The germline gives CDR1 SGHVS, CDR2 FNYEAQ. V gave up 1 base and J gave up 6 bases, with 10 bases separating them. The CDR3 is made up of 14 amino acids. The variable domain in full, with the rest retrieved from reference TRBV7-6 and TRBJ1-5, is GAGVSQSPRYKVTKRGQDVALRCDPISGHVSLYWYRQALGQGPEFLTYFNYEAQQDKSGLPNDRFSAERPEGSISTLTIQRTEQRDSAMYRCASSLGGSGQPQHFGDGTRLSIL.

The chain has TRBV27 and TRBJ2-3; 7 nucleotides align to TRBD1. Trimming took 3 bases from V and 0 from J; bases not matched to a gene: 0. The CDR3 has 14 amino acids. Germline CDR1 reads MNHEY; CDR2 reads SMNVEV (reference sequence). CDR3 region: CASSLDRSTDTQYF. The DNA of the CDR3 is TGTGCCAGCAGTTTGGACAGGAGCACAGATACGCAGTATTTT.

The V gene is TRBV5-1, the J gene TRBJ1-1, with TRBD1 as a possible D gene (5 bases). Germline loops: CDR1 SGHRS, CDR2 YFSETQ. CDR3 size: 14 residues. V was pared by 3 bases and J by 2 bases, with 11 bases between. The CDR3 sequence is CASSSGQGNTEAFF. CDR3 nucleotide sequence: TGCGCCAGCAGCTCTGGCCAGGGAAACACTGAAGCTTTCTTT.

The chain uses TRBV30 and TRBJ1-2; 9 bases are shared with TRBD1. Germline V gene lookup returns CDR1 GTSNPN and CDR2 SVGIG (reference sequence). The length of the CDR3 is 17 residues. J lost 6 bases, V lost 0 bases, and 14 bases had no gene match. CDR3 sequence: CAWSVRAYRGPMHGYTF. The CDR3 DNA sequence: TGTGCCTGGAGTGTAAGGGCCTACAGGGGGCCGATGCATGGCTACACCTTC. Complete variable domain (other parts from reference TRBV30 and TRBJ1-2): SQTIHQWPATLVQPVGSPLSLECTVEGTSNPNLYWYRQAAGRGLQLLFYSVGIGQISSEVPQNLSASRPQDRQFILSSKKLLLSDSGFYLCAWSVRAYRGPMHGYTFGSGTRLTVV.